This T cell receptor beta chain derives from a study of blood T cell repertoires in COVID-19. About the study: The samples span acute and convalescent COVID-19 from the United States, Italy and Spain. The analysed material was cDNA or gDNA that came from T cells, B-cell-depleted T cells, or PBMCs.

The CDR3 is 16 residues long. V was clipped by 5 bases and J by 3 bases, with 16 bases between them. Germline V CDR1 and CDR2: SGHVS, FQNEAQ. The authors' processing: Amplification of reference gene primers provided the estimated nucleated cell counts. TCRdb's table, derived via immunoSEQ multiplex PCR, lists solely in-frame clones and lacks some. For V, J and clone size, that table is used; D and trimming come from the DNA. This sample yields 20,000 or so clones, of which about 87% are seen a single time; 3.2% belongs to the top ten. Input material: peripheral blood. The chain combines TRBV7-8 with TRBJ2-2, with unresolved D. This clonotype was sampled from a human donor in a cohort sampled during active COVID-19. The DNA for the CDR3 is TGTGCCAGCAGCCCTAGTTCCCTAGGAGACACCGGGGAGCTGTTTTTT. This translates into CASSPSSLGDTGELFF.